This TCR beta chain is from a study of blood T cells in healthy people across ages. Extraction of total RNA produced a minimum of 6 micrograms from each sample. PCR was performed a second time for roughly 7 to 12 cycles using a sample-barcoded 5' primer and a J-beta primer mix. TCRdb reanalysed the 5' RACE reads using MiXCR and keeps one entry per CDR3 protein. The sample shows about 540,000 distinct CDR3 sequences, 24% of them seen only once. There are 18 residues in the CDR3. The V end lost 4 bases, the J end lost 0 bases, and 18 bases lay between the germline ends. In germline, CDR1 is MNHNS, CDR2 SASEGT. This same sample was also part of a study on T cells of mothers and their children. That work contributes: Nine systemically healthy Caucasian donors: three mothers, six children. Once extracted, all RNA went into cDNA synthesis at approximately 1.6 ug per 15 ul. There were over 9 million TCR beta CDR3 reads from each mother and approximately 3 million from each child.

The sample consisted of blood. The receptor was derived from a boy aged 10-17 years in good health. V usage is TRBV6-1 and J usage is TRBJ2-2; D is tentatively TRBD1 or TRBD2 (5 bases each). CDR3 coding DNA: TGTGCCAGCAGTGCATTGGGCAGGGTGCGGGCGAACACCGGGGAGCTGTTTTTT. Protein product: CASSALGRVRANTGELFF.